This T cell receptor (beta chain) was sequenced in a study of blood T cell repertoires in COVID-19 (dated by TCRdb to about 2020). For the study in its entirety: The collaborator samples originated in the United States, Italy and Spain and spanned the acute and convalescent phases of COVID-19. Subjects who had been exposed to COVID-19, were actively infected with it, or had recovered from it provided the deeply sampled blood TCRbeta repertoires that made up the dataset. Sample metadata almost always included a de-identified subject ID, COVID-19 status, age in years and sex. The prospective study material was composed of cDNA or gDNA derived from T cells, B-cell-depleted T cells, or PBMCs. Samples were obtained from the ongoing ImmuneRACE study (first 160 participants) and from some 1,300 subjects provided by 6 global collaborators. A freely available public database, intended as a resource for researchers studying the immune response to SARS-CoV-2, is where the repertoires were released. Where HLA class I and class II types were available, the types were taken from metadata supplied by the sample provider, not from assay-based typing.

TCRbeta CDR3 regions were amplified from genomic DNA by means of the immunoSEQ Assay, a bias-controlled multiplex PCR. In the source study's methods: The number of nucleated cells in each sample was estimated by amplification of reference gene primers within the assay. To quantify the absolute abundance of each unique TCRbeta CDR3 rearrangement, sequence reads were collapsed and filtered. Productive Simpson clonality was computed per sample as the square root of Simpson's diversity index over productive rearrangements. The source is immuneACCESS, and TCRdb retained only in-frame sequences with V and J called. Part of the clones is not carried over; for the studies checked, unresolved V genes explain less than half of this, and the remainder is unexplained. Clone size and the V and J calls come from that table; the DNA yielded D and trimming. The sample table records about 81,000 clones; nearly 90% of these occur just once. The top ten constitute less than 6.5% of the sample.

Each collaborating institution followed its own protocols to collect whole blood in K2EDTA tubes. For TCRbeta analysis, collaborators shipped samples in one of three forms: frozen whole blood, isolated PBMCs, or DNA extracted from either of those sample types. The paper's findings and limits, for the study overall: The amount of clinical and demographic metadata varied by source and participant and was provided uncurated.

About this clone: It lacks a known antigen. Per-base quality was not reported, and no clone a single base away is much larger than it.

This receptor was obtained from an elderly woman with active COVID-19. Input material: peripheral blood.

The CDR3 protein sequence reads: CASSQDPRGSYNEQFF. The DNA reads as follows: TGTGCCAGCAGCCAAGATCCTAGAGGCTCCTACAATGAGCAGTTCTTC. Recombination joined TRBV4-2 with TRBJ2-1, with the D gene not confidently named. The CDR3 spans 16 residues, from the cysteine through the phenylalanine. Only the CDR3 region is kept as DNA, spanning 48 bases read in frame from base 1. Trimming takes 0 bases from V and 0 bases from J, and the germline ends sit 9 bases apart. The germline V gene yields LGHNA for CDR1 and YNFKEQ for CDR2.